Each of the 14 T cell receptor beta chains below was sequenced from the same sample in a study of T cell repertoires in cytomegalovirus infection. No antigen has been assigned to these receptors. TCRdb re-called the reads with MiXCR, one entry per CDR3 protein. Counted here are under 500,000 distinct CDR3 sequences, about 39% occurring once; the ten biggest clones make up around two fifths. Here the sequenced sample was cultured PBMCs, taken from culture after CMV antigen stimulation. The source of these receptors is a human donor in good health (CMV status not recorded). Some clones in this sample may be carry-over from other donors' samples.

This clonotype was counted ten times or more. The chain has TRBV7-2 and TRBJ1-3, with D perhaps matching TRBD1 (5 bases). V lost 1 base and J 1 base, leaving 8 bases between the germline ends. CDR3 length: 15 amino acids. Germline assignment: CDR1 SGHTA and CDR2 FQGNSA. The CDR3 protein is CASSLGGISGNTIYF. The CDR3 DNA sequence: TGTGCCAGCAGCTTAGGGGGGATTTCTGGAAACACCATATATTTT. Looking up the rest from reference TRBV7-2 and TRBJ1-3 gives the full variable domain: GAGVSQSPSNKVTEKGKDVELRCDPISGHTALYWYRQSLGQGLEFLIYFQGNSAPDKSGLPSDRFSAERTGGSVSTLTIQRTQQEDSAVYLCASSLGGISGNTIYFGEGSWLTVV.

This clonotype has only a few counts. The V and J genes are TRBV5-5 and TRBJ2-6, with D unresolved. CDR1 is SGHKS, CDR2 YYEKEE, per germline (reference sequence). The CDR3 spans 17 residues. Trimming left V 0 bases short and J 2 bases short, with 12 bases between. The CDR3: CASSLDVGSAGANVLTF. The CDR3 DNA sequence: TGTGCCAGCAGCTTGGATGTGGGGTCCGCTGGGGCCAACGTCCTGACTTTC.

This clonotype has just a few counts. This chain joins TRBV7-2 and TRBJ2-1; the match to TRBD2 covers 12 bases. The CDR3 runs to 18 residues. Germline loops: CDR1 SGHTA, CDR2 FQGNSA. Trimming cost V 2 bases and J 9 bases; bases outside gene matches: 14. The CDR3 is CASSLIGLAGYQGGEQFF. The CDR3 coding sequence is TGTGCCAGCAGCTTAATCGGACTAGCGGGATACCAGGGGGGTGAGCAGTTCTTC.

The V and J genes are TRBV4-1 and TRBJ2-1, with TRBD2 matching over 8 bases. Germline lookup yields CDR1 MGHRA and CDR2 YSYEKL. V was pared by 0 bases and J by 2 bases, with 6 bases of the junction left unmatched. This CDR3 spans 17 amino acids. The DNA for the CDR3 is TGCGCCAGCAGCCAAGATTGGGGACTAGGTCCCTACAATGAGCAGTTCTTC. Translation: CASSQDWGLGPYNEQFF.

This rearrangement joins TRBV12-3 or TRBV12-4 to TRBJ2-7; 12 nucleotides line up with TRBD2. The CDR3 covers 14 residues. The V and J ends lost 5 bases and 4 bases, in that order; junction bases with no gene match: 3. The CDR3 reads CASSDTSGRYEQYF. The CDR3 DNA sequence: TGTGCCAGCAGTGATACTAGCGGGAGGTACGAGCAGTACTTC.

CDR3 sequence reads: CSEPVGLDNSPLHF. For the CDR3, the DNA is TGCAGTGAACCGGTTGGCCTTGATAATTCACCCCTCCACTTT. The rearrangement links TRBV20-1 to TRBJ1-6, with D unclear. The germline V gene has CDR1 DFQATT and CDR2 SNEGSKA (reference sequence). Between the trimmed V and J ends, which lost 7 bases and 5 bases, there was a span of 15 bases. The CDR3 extends over 14 amino acids.

The sample holds a few counts of this clonotype. The rearrangement uses TRBV7-9 and TRBJ2-5; D gene ambiguous. Germline lookup yields CDR1 SEHNR and CDR2 FQNEAQ (reference sequence). The CDR3 sequence is 14 residues long. V lost 4 bases and J 2 bases, leaving 11 bases between the germline ends. CDR3 sequence (DNA): TGTGCCAGCAGCTACCGCGTAGGGCAAGAGACCCAGTACTTC. Translated: CASSYRVGQETQYF.

The CDR3 sequence is CSAMTDSGANVLTF. CDR3 coding DNA: TGCAGTGCCATGACAGACTCTGGGGCCAACGTCCTGACTTTC. This chain uses TRBV20-1 with TRBJ2-6; perhaps TRBD1 as D (5 bases). V lost 6 bases and J 0 bases, leaving 9 bases between the germline ends. In germline, CDR1 is DFQATT, CDR2 SNEGSKA (reference sequence). CDR3 length: 14 residues.

The CDR3 spells CASWRTSGRGDTQYF. DNA of the CDR3: TGCGCCAGCTGGCGGACTAGCGGGAGGGGAGATACGCAGTATTTT. This rearrangement joins TRBV5-1 to TRBJ2-3; 15 positions agree with TRBD2. Germline V gene data show CDR1 as SGHRS and CDR2 as YFSETQ. With 7 bases clipped from V and 5 bases from J, the junction kept 5 bases outside the gene matches. This CDR3 comprises 15 residues. Filled out from reference TRBV5-1 and TRBJ2-3, the complete variable domain reads KAGVTQTPRYLIKTRGQQVTLSCSPISGHRSVSWYQQTPGQGLQFLFEYFSETQRNKGNFPGRFSGRQFSNSRSEMNVSTLELGDSALYLCASWRTSGRGDTQYFGPGTRLTVL.

This clonotype was recorded a few times. The chain is built from TRBV12-3 or TRBV12-4 and TRBJ2-7; D ambiguous. Trimming took off 6 bases at V and 5 bases at J, with 14 bases between the two ends. The CDR3 extends over 13 amino acids. CDR3 region: CASSHLGLHEQYF. The CDR3 nucleotides are TGTGCCAGCAGCCACCTTGGGTTGCACGAGCAGTACTTC.

This clonotype has at least ten counts. This chain links TRBV7-2 with TRBJ2-1; D uncertain. The V gene lost 4 bases and the J gene lost 5 bases, with 9 bases spanning the gap. Germline CDR1 reads SGHTA; CDR2 reads FQGNSA. CDR3 length: 13 residues. The CDR3 DNA is TGTGCCAGCAGCTACGTTCGCGACAATGAGCAGTTCTTC. This gives the protein CASSYVRDNEQFF.

The chain is built from TRBV5-1 and TRBJ2-2; tentatively, D is TRBD2 (5 bases). The germline gives CDR1 SGHRS, CDR2 YFSETQ. CDR3 length: 14 residues. The V end was cut by 6 bases, the J end by 5 bases, with 14 bases between. The CDR3: CASMTGIRTGELFF. The DNA of the CDR3 is TGCGCCAGCATGACGGGAATTCGGACCGGGGAGCTGTTTTTT.

In its sample, this clonotype was seen many times. The V and J genes are TRBV6-2 or TRBV6-3 and TRBJ2-7; D call uncertain. Deletions cut 7 bases from V and 1 base from J, with 11 bases between. Germline CDR1 MNHEY, CDR2 SVGEGT. The CDR3 runs to 13 residues. DNA of the CDR3: TGTGCCAGCACGCCCGCCAGTTCCTACGAGCAGTACTTC. This translates into CASTPASSYEQYF.

The chain is built from TRBV7-8 and TRBJ2-2; 9 nucleotides align to TRBD1. V gave up 6 bases and J gave up 5 bases; unmatched junction bases: 7. CDR1 and CDR2 from the germline V gene are SGHVS and FQNEAQ. The CDR3 is made up of 15 amino acids. CDR3 in amino acids: CASSGDRASTGELFF. CDR3 DNA sequence: TGTGCCAGCAGTGGGGACAGGGCGTCGACCGGGGAGCTGTTTTTT.